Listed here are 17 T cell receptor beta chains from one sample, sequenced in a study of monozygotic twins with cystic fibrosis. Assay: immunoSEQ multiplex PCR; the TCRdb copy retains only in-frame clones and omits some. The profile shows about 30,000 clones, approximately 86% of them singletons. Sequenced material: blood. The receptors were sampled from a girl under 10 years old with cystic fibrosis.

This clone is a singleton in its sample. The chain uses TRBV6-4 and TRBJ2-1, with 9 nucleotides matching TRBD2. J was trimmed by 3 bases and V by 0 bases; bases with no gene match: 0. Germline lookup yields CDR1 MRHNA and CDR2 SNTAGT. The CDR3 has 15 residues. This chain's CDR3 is CASSDSSGSYNEQFF. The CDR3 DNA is TGTGCCAGCAGTGACTCTAGCGGGAGCTACAATGAGCAGTTCTTC.

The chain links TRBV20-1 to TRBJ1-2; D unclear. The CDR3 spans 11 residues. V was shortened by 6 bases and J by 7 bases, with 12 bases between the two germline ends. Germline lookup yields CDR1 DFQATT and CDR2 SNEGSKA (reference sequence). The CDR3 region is CSAPAVGGYTF. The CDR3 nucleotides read TGCAGTGCCCCGGCTGTGGGTGGCTACACCTTC.

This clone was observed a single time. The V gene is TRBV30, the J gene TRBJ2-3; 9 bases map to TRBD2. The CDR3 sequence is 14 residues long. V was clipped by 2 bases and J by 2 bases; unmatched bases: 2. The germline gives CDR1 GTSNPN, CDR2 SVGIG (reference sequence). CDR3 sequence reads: CAWSRTSATDTQYF. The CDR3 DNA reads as TGTGCCTGGAGTAGGACTAGCGCCACAGATACGCAGTATTTT.

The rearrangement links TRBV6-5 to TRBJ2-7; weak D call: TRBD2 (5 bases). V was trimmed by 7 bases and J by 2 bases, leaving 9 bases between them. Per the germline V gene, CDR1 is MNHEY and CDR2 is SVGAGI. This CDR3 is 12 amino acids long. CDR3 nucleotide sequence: TGTGCCAGCAACTCCGGGACCTACGAGCAGTACTTC. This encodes CASNSGTYEQYF.

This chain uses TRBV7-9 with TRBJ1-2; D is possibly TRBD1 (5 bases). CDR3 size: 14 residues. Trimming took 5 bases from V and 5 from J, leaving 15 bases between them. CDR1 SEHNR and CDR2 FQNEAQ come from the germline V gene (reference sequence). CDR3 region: CASSQTDRPYGYTF. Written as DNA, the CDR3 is TGTGCCAGCAGCCAGACCGACAGACCGTATGGCTACACCTTC.

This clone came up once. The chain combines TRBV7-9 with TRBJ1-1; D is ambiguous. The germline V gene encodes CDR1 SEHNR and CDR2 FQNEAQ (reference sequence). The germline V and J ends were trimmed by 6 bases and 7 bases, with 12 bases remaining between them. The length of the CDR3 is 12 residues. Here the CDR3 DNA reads TGTGCCAGCAGTCCGATGAGGAATGAAGCTTTCTTT. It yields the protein CASSPMRNEAFF.

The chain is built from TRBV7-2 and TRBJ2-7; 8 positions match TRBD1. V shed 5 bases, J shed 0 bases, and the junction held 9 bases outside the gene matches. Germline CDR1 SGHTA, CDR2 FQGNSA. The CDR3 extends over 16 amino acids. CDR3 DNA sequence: TGTGCCAGCAGCCAGGCCGGGACAGGTTTCTCCTACGAGCAGTACTTC. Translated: CASSQAGTGFSYEQYF.

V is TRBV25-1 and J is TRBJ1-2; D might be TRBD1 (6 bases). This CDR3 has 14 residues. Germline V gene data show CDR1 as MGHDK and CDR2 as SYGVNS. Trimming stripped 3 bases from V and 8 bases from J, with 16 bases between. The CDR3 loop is CASSEQGRQKGYTF. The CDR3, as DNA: TGTGCCAGCAGTGAGCAGGGGCGGCAGAAGGGCTACACCTTC.

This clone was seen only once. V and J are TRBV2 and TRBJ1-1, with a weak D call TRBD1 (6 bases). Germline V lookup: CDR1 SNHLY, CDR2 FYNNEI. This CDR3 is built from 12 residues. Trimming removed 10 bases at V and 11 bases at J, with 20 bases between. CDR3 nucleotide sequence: TGTGCCACCCAGGGGTCCGGCCTCGGGGCTTTCTTT. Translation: CATQGSGLGAFF.

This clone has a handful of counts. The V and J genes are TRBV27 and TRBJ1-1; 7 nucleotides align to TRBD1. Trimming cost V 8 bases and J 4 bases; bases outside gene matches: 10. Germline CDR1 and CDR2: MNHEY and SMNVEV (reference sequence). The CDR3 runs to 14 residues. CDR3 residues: CASAPGGGSTEAFF. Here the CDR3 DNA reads TGTGCCAGCGCCCCTGGAGGGGGCTCCACTGAAGCTTTCTTT.

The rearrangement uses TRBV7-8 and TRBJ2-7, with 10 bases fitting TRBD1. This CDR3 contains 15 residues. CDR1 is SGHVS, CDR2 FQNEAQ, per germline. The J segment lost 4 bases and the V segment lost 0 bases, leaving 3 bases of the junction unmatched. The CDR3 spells CASSLAGQGFYEQYF. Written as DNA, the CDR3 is TGTGCCAGCAGCTTAGCGGGACAGGGGTTTTACGAGCAGTACTTC.

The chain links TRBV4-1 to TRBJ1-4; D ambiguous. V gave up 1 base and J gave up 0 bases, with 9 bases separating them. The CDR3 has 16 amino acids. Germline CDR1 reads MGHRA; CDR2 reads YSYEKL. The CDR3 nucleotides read TGCGCCAGCAGCCAAGTGCCCTTTGCAACTAATGAAAAACTGTTTTTT. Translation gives CASSQVPFATNEKLFF.

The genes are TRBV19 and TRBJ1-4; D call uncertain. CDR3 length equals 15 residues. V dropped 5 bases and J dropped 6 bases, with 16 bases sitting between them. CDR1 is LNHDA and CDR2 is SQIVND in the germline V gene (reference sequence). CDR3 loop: CASSSQPGWDEKLFF. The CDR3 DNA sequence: TGTGCCAGTAGTTCACAGCCCGGCTGGGATGAAAAACTGTTTTTT.

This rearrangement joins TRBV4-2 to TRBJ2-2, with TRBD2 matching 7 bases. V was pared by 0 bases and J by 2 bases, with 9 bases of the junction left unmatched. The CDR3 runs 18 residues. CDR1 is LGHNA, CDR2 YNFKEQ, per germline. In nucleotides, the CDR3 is TGTGCCAGCAGCCAAGACGGAGCGGGGAATGTTAACACCGGGGAGCTGTTTTTT. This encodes CASSQDGAGNVNTGELFF.

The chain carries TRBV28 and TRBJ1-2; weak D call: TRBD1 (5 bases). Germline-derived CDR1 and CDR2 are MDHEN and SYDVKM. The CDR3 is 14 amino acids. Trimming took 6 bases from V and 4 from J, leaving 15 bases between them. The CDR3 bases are TGTGCCAGCAGGCCCCCGGGGCCGCGCTATGGCTACACCTTC. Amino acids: CASRPPGPRYGYTF.

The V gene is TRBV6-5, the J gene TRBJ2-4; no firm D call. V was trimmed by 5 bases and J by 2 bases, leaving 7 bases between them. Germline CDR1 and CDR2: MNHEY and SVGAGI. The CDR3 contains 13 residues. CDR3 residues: CASSRGTKNIQYF. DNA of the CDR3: TGTGCCAGCAGTCGAGGTACCAAAAACATTCAGTACTTC.

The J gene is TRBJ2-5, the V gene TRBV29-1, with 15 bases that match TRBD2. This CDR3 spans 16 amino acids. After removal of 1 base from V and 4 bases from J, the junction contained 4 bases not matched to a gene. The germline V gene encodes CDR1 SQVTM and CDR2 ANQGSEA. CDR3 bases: TGCAGCGTTGAAGCACGGGGACTAGCGGGAGGAGAGACCCAGTACTTC. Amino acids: CSVEARGLAGGETQYF.